The 24 T cell receptor beta chains presented below share a single source sample, sequenced in a study of shared clonotypes between healthy human individuals (dated by TCRdb to between 2020 and 2021). Libraries were built with the immunoSEQ multiplex PCR assay. Imported from immuneACCESS, the table was reduced by TCRdb to in-frame sequences with V and J called. These copies leave out some clones; in studies compared against another copy, an unresolved V gene accounts for under half, and the cause of the remainder is not known. This sample is represented by 2 million to 2.5 million clones; more than 85% of them were singletons. The ten top clones hold about 0.39% of the sample. What was sequenced was naive CD4+ T cells from PBMCs. The cell subset or site label, read with the paper, signifies: CD45RA+ positively selected. Receptor source: a man younger than 35 in good health. Some clones in this sample may be carry-over from other donors' samples.

The rearrangement joins TRBV9 to TRBJ2-4, with D possibly TRBD2 on 6 matching bases. V dropped 7 bases and J dropped 0 bases, with 17 bases sitting between them. Germline V gene data show CDR1 as SGDLS and CDR2 as YYNGEE. The CDR3 length is 16 residues. CDR3 sequence (DNA): TGTGCCAGCGGAGAGGGTGGGGAGGTAGCCAAAAACATTCAGTACTTC. This codes for CASGEGGEVAKNIQYF.

The chain combines TRBV28 with TRBJ1-3; tentative D call: TRBD1 (6 bases). This CDR3 spans 16 amino acids. Germline-derived CDR1 and CDR2 are MDHEN and SYDVKM. Trimming removed 2 bases at V and 7 bases at J, with 18 bases between. CDR3 region: CASSLNGQGKRNTIYF. CDR3 nucleotides: TGTGCCAGCAGTTTAAACGGGCAGGGGAAGAGGAACACCATATATTTT.

This sequence joins TRBV14 and TRBJ2-5, with TRBD1 identical over 8 bases. This CDR3 has 15 amino acids. Germline V CDR1 and CDR2: SGHDN, FVKESK. After removal of 2 bases from V and 7 bases from J, the junction contained 9 bases not matched to a gene. The DNA for the CDR3 is TGTGCCAGCAGCCAAACCTGGACAGGGACAGGGACCCAGTACTTC. This translates into CASSQTWTGTGTQYF.

V and J are TRBV19 and TRBJ2-1; the D gene is possibly TRBD2 (5 bases). Germline V CDR1 and CDR2: LNHDA, SQIVND (reference sequence). The V gene lost 4 bases and the J gene lost 1 base, with 11 bases spanning the gap. The CDR3 spans 15 residues. CDR3 nucleotides: TGTGCCAGTAGTACTACTAGAGGTTCCTACAATGAGCAGTTCTTC. This gives the protein CASSTTRGSYNEQFF. Full variable domain (rest looked up from reference TRBV19 and TRBJ2-1): DGGITQSPKYLFRKEGQNVTLSCEQNLNHDAMYWYRQDPGQGLRLIYYSQIVNDFQKGDIAEGYSVSREKKESFPLTVTSAQKNPTAFYLCASSTTRGSYNEQFFGPGTRLTVL.

The genes are TRBV18 and TRBJ2-2; no reliable D call. This CDR3 contains 15 residues. V was pared by 8 bases and J by 0 bases, with 13 bases between. CDR1 is KGHSH and CDR2 is LQKENI in the germline V gene. The CDR3 sequence: CASALQVANTGELFF. CDR3 DNA: TGTGCCAGCGCACTCCAGGTCGCGAACACCGGGGAGCTGTTTTTT.

The rearrangement uses TRBV10-3 and TRBJ2-5; 10 bases fit TRBD1. The V gene end was trimmed by 7 bases and the J gene end by 4 bases; junction bases not matched to a gene: 9. The length of the CDR3 is 15 residues. Per the germline V gene, CDR1 is ENHRY and CDR2 is SYGVKD. CDR3 amino acids: CAIKGTGQGGETQYF. In DNA, the CDR3 is TGTGCCATCAAGGGGACAGGACAGGGGGGAGAGACCCAGTACTTC.

The rearrangement links TRBV7-9 to TRBJ2-5; D uncertain. Germline V CDR1 and CDR2: SEHNR, FQNEAQ (reference sequence). The V and J ends lost 0 bases and 7 bases respectively, with 12 bases between them. This CDR3 has 14 amino acids. This chain's CDR3 is CASSLANGIGTQYF. CDR3 bases: TGTGCCAGCAGCTTAGCGAATGGGATCGGGACCCAGTACTTC.

The V call is TRBV6-6, the J call TRBJ2-7; no clear D gene. CDR1 is MNHNY and CDR2 is SVGAGI in the germline V gene (reference sequence). The germline V and J ends were trimmed by 0 bases and 7 bases, with 4 bases remaining between them. The CDR3 length is 11 residues. CDR3 bases: TGTGCCAGCAGTTACTCGAGGGAGCAGTACTTC. Its protein is CASSYSREQYF.

The sample holds one count of this clone. V gene TRBV5-1 combines with J gene TRBJ2-3, with 13 positions matching TRBD2. Germline values: CDR1 SGHRS, CDR2 YFSETQ. V dropped 4 bases and J dropped 0; count of bases not matched to a gene: 5. The CDR3 spans 17 residues. The CDR3 sequence is CASSPTSGRLSTDTQYF. The CDR3, as DNA: TGCGCCAGCAGCCCGACTAGCGGGAGGCTGAGCACAGATACGCAGTATTTT.

This chain links TRBV28 with TRBJ2-1, with 9 nucleotides matching TRBD2. The junction had 6 bases not matched to a gene; V was cut back by 4 bases and J by 8 bases. The germline V gene encodes CDR1 MDHEN and CDR2 SYDVKM. The CDR3 covers 14 residues. CDR3 sequence: CASSSAGGRDEQFF. The CDR3 DNA reads TGTGCCAGCAGTTCGGCGGGAGGGCGGGATGAGCAGTTCTTC.

The chain joins TRBV5-5 to TRBJ2-2, with TRBD1 matching over 7 bases. Germline CDR1 reads SGHKS; CDR2 reads YYEKEE (reference sequence). Trimming at V came to 4 bases and at J to 4 bases, leaving 4 bases not matched to a gene. The CDR3 is made up of 14 amino acids. The CDR3 sequence is CASSGYRGTGELFF. The CDR3 bases are TGTGCCAGCAGCGGATACAGGGGCACCGGGGAGCTGTTTTTT.

The V gene is TRBV27, the J gene TRBJ2-2, with 9 bases fitting TRBD2. CDR1 and CDR2 from the germline V gene are MNHEY and SMNVEV (reference sequence). V lost 5 bases to trimming and J lost 0 bases; unmatched junction nucleotides: 4. The CDR3 totals 16 residues. CDR3 sequence reads: CASSPLAGANTGELFF. CDR3 coding DNA: TGTGCCAGCAGTCCACTAGCGGGCGCGAACACCGGGGAGCTGTTTTTT.

Worth noting for this clone: The same CDR3 arises from other DNA sequences in this sample as well. V and J are TRBV7-9 and TRBJ1-1, with D perhaps TRBD1 (5 bases). The CDR3 is made up of 13 amino acids. From germline, CDR1 is SEHNR and CDR2 FQNEAQ (reference sequence). Trimming took 5 bases from V and 4 from J, leaving 11 bases between them. The CDR3 DNA sequence: TGTGCCAGCAGCCCTCAGGGCGGCACTGAAGCTTTCTTT. Translation gives CASSPQGGTEAFF.

This sequence joins TRBV18 and TRBJ2-2; D is ambiguous. The CDR3 is 13 residues long. Germline assignment: CDR1 KGHSH and CDR2 LQKENI. V was pared by 2 bases and J by 7 bases, with 8 bases between. The chain's CDR3 is CASSPGSNGELFF. In DNA form, the CDR3 reads TGTGCCAGCTCACCAGGGTCGAACGGGGAGCTGTTTTTT.

V is TRBV5-1 and J is TRBJ2-7; 8 bases fit TRBD1. With 4 bases clipped from V and 4 bases from J, the junction kept 7 bases outside the gene matches. The CDR3 contains 14 residues. CDR1 is SGHRS and CDR2 is YFSETQ in the germline V gene. Written as DNA, the CDR3 is TGCGCCAGCAGCCGGTCAGGGGGCGAGTACGAGCAGTACTTC. It yields the protein CASSRSGGEYEQYF.

The table lists this clone with a few counts. V gene TRBV14 combines with J gene TRBJ1-5; possibly TRBD1 for D (6 bases). Trimming pared 6 bases from V and 10 bases from J, leaving 16 bases between. Per germline, CDR1 SGHDN and CDR2 FVKESK. CDR3 length equals 13 residues. The CDR3 coding sequence is TGTGCCAGCAGTCCACAGGGTGAGGGTCCCCAGCATTTT. Protein sequence: CASSPQGEGPQHF.

The CDR3 DNA sequence: TGTGCCAGCAGCTCGAACCCTCTCCCGGGACAGGGTTTGGAGACCCAGTACTTC. Residues: CASSSNPLPGQGLETQYF. The V and J genes are TRBV5-4 and TRBJ2-5; 9 bases line up with TRBD1. CDR1 is SGHNT, CDR2 YYREEE, per germline (reference sequence). The CDR3 is made up of 18 amino acids. The V gene end was trimmed by 3 bases and the J gene end by 5 bases; junction bases not matched to a gene: 17. Combining the CDR3 with reference TRBV5-4 and TRBJ2-5 gives the whole variable domain ETGVTQSPTHLIKTRGQQVTLRCSSQSGHNTVSWYQQALGQGPQFIFQYYREEENGRGNFPPRFSGLQFPNYSSELNVNALELDDSALYLCASSSNPLPGQGLETQYFGPGTRLLVL.

The chain uses TRBV7-6 and TRBJ2-3, with D tentatively TRBD2 (6 bases). Germline V gene lookup returns CDR1 SGHVS and CDR2 FNYEAQ. The CDR3 totals 16 residues. V gave up 0 bases and J gave up 2 bases, with 12 bases separating them. CDR3 loop: CASSLAGLINTDTQYF. The DNA of the CDR3 is TGTGCCAGCAGCTTAGCGGGACTTATAAACACAGATACGCAGTATTTT.

The chain couples TRBV6-1 to TRBJ2-1, with D maybe TRBD1 (5 bases). V lost 6 bases and J lost 0, with 12 bases in between. Per the germline V gene, CDR1 is MNHNS and CDR2 is SASEGT. The CDR3 consists of 15 residues. This CDR3 reads CASSTGLSSYNEQFF. The CDR3 DNA is TGTGCCAGCAGCACAGGTCTTAGCTCCTACAATGAGCAGTTCTTC.

About this clone itself: This same CDR3 is encoded by further DNA sequences in the sample. The gene calls are TRBV5-1 and TRBJ1-1; 9 nucleotides agree with TRBD1. V lost 3 bases, J lost 1 base, and 1 base stayed unmatched. The CDR3 extends over 14 amino acids. Looked up from germline, CDR1 is SGHRS and CDR2 is YFSETQ. The CDR3, as DNA: TGCGCCAGCAGCTCGGACAGGGGGAACACTGAAGCTTTCTTT. Amino acid sequence: CASSSDRGNTEAFF. The full variable domain, in which reference TRBV5-1 and TRBJ1-1 provide the parts outside the CDR3, is KAGVTQTPRYLIKTRGQQVTLSCSPISGHRSVSWYQQTPGQGLQFLFEYFSETQRNKGNFPGRFSGRQFSNSRSEMNVSTLELGDSALYLCASSSDRGNTEAFFGQGTRLTVV.

J is TRBJ2-3 and V is TRBV4-1; tentative D call: TRBD1 (6 bases). This CDR3 has 14 residues. The V gene lost 6 bases and the J gene lost 3 bases, with 13 bases spanning the gap. Germline assignment: CDR1 MGHRA and CDR2 YSYEKL. DNA for the CDR3: TGCGCCAGCAGTTACAGGGTTGTGACAGATACGCAGTATTTT. Its translation: CASSYRVVTDTQYF.

This chain joins TRBV5-4 and TRBJ2-1; D is possibly TRBD1 (5 bases). Germline V lookup: CDR1 SGHNT, CDR2 YYREEE (reference sequence). This CDR3 has 15 amino acids. V was shortened by 5 bases and J by 1 base, with 13 bases between the two germline ends. The CDR3 bases are TGTGCCAGCAGTTATGACAGTGGGTCCTACAATGAGCAGTTCTTC. Its translation: CASSYDSGSYNEQFF.

The chain carries TRBV4-3 and TRBJ2-7; D not resolved. CDR3 length equals 15 residues. V shed 0 bases and J shed 1 base, with 10 bases lying between them. CDR1 is LGHNA and CDR2 is YSLEER in the germline V gene. The CDR3 DNA reads as TGCGCCAGCAGCCAAGATCGCGTCAGATCCTACGAGCAGTACTTC. Translation gives CASSQDRVRSYEQYF.

V usage is TRBV28 and J usage is TRBJ1-2, with D tentatively TRBD1 (5 bases). Deletions cut 7 bases from V and 5 bases from J, with 20 bases between. Germline assignment: CDR1 MDHEN and CDR2 SYDVKM. The CDR3 totals 15 residues. This CDR3 is CASTPRGAASYGYTF. The CDR3 bases are TGTGCCAGCACTCCCCGAGGGGCAGCCAGTTATGGCTACACCTTC.